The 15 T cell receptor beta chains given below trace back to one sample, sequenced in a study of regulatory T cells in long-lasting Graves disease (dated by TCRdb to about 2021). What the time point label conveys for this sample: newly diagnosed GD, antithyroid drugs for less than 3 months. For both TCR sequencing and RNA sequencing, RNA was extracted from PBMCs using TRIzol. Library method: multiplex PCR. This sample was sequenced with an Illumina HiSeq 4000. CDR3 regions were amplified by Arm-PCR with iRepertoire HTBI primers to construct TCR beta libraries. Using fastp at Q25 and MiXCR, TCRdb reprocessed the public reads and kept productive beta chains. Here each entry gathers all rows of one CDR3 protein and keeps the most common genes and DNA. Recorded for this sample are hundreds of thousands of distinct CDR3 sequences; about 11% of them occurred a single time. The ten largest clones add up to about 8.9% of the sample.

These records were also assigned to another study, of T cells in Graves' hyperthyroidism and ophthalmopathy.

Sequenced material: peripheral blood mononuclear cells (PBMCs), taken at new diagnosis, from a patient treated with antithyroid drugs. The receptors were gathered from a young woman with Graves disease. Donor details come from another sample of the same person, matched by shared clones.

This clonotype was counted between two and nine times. CDR3 region: CATSRGGVETQYF. The CDR3 bases are TGTGCCACCAGCAGAGGAGGGGTAGAGACCCAGTACTTC. The V and J genes are TRBV15 and TRBJ2-5; D tentatively reads TRBD1 or TRBD2 (5 bases each). V gave up 1 base and J gave up 4 bases, with 7 bases separating them. CDR1 LNHNV and CDR2 YYDKDF come from the germline V gene (reference sequence). CDR3 length: 13 amino acids.

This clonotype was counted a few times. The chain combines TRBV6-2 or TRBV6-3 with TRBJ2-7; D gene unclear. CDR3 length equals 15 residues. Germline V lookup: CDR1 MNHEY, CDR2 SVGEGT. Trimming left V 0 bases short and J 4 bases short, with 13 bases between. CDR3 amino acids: CASSYSNPHVYEQYF. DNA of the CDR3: TGTGCCAGCAGTTACTCGAACCCACACGTTTACGAGCAGTACTTC.

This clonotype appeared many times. CDR3 residues: CASSYDRDPYNEQFF. Written as DNA, the CDR3 is TGTGCCAGCAGTTATGACAGGGACCCCTACAATGAGCAGTTCTTC. This chain connects TRBV6-2 or TRBV6-3 to TRBJ2-1; TRBD1 aligns across 7 bases. The V gene's germline CDR1 is MNHEY and CDR2 SVGEGT. The CDR3 spans 15 residues. The V and J ends lost 3 bases and 2 bases, in that order; junction bases with no gene match: 4.

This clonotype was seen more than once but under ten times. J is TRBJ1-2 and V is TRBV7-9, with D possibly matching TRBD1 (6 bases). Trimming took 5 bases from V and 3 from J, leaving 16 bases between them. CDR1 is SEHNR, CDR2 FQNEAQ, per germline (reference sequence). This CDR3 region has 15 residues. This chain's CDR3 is CASSLGQPLDYGYTF. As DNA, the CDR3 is TGTGCCAGCAGCCTAGGACAGCCCCTCGACTATGGCTACACCTTC. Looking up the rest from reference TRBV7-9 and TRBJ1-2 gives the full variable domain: DTGVSQNPRHKITKRGQNVTFRCDPISEHNRLYWYRQTLGQGPEFLTYFQNEAQLEKSRLLSDRFSAERPKGSFSTLEIQRTEQGDSAMYLCASSLGQPLDYGYTFGSGTRLTVV.

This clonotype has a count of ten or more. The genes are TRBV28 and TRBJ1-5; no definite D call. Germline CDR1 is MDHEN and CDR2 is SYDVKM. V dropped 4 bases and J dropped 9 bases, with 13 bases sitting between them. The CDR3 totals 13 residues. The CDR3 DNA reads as TGTGCCAGCAGTTCCCTACTAGCACGGCCCCAGCATTTT. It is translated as CASSSLLARPQHF.

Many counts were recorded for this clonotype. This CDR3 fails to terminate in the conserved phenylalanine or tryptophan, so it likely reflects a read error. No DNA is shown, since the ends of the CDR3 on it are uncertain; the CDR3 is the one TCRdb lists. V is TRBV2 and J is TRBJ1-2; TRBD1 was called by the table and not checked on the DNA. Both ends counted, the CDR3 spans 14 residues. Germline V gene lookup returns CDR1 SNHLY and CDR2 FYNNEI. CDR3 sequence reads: CASSESPQSYTTAG.

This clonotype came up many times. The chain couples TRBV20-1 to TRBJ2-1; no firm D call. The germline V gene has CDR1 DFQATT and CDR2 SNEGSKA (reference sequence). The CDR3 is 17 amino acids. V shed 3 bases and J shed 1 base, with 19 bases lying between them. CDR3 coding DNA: TGCAGTGCTAGCTTAGGCACAGCCCGGCCTTCCTACAATGAGCAGTTCTTC. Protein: CSASLGTARPSYNEQFF.

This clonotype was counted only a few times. CDR3 loop: CASGLADRQTDTQYF. In DNA form, the CDR3 reads TGTGCTAGTGGTTTGGCCGACAGGCAAACAGATACGCAGTATTTT. The chain is built from TRBV12-5 and TRBJ2-3, with D possibly being TRBD1 (6 bases). V was shortened by 1 base and J by 3 bases, with 11 bases between the two germline ends. CDR1 is LGHNT and CDR2 is FRNRAP in the germline V gene. The CDR3 length is 15 residues.

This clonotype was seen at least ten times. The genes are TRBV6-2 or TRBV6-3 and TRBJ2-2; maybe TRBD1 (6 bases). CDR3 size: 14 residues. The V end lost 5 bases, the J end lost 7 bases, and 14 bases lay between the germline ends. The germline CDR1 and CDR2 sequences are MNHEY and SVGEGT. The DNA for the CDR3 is TGTGCCAGCAGTGAAACAGGGTTCGGCGGGGAGCTGTTTTTT. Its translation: CASSETGFGGELFF.

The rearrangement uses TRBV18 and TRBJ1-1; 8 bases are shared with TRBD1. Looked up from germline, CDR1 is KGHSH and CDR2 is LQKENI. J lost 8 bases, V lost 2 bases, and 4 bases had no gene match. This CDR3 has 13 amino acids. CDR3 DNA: TGTGCCAGCTCACCAGGACAGGGCAACGAAGCTTTCTTT. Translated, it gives CASSPGQGNEAFF.

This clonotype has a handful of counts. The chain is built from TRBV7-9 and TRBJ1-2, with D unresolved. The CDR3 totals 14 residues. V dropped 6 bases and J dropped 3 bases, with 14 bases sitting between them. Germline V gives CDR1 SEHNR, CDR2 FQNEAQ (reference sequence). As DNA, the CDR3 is TGTGCCAGCAGTTTCCGGGGTGCGGACTATGGCTACACCTTC. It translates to CASSFRGADYGYTF.

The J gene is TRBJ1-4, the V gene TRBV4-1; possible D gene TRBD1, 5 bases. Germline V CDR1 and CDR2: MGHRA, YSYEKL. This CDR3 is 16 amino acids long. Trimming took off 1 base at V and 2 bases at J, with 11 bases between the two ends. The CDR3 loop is CASSQGSGGTNEKLFF. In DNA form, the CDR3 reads TGCGCCAGCAGCCAAGGCTCGGGGGGGACTAATGAAAAACTGTTTTTT.

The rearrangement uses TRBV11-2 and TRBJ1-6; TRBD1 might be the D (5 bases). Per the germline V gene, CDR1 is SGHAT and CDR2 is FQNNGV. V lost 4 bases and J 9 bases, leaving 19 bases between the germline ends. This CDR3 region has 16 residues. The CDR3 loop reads CASSSHKGPRSSPLHF. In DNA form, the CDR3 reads TGTGCCAGCAGCTCACACAAGGGGCCGCGTAGTTCACCCCTCCACTTT.

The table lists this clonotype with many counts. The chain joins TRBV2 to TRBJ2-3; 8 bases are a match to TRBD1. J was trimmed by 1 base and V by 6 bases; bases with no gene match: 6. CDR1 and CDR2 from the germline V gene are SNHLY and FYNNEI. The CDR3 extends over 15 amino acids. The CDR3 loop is CASRGQGIRTDTQYF. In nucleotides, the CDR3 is TGTGCCAGCAGAGGACAGGGAATACGCACAGATACGCAGTATTTT.

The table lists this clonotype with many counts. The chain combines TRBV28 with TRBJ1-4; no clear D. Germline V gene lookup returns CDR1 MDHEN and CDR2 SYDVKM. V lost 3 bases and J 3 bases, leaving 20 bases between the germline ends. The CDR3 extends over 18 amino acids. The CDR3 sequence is CASSLGVGRMQANEKLFF. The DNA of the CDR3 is TGTGCCAGCAGTTTGGGAGTCGGCAGAATGCAAGCTAATGAAAAACTGTTTTTT. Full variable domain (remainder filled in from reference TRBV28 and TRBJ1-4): DVKVTQSSRYLVKRTGEKVFLECVQDMDHENMFWYRQDPGLGLRLIYFSYDVKMKEKGDIPEGYSVSREKKERFSLILESASTNQTSMYLCASSLGVGRMQANEKLFFGSGTQLSVL.